This T cell receptor beta chain was obtained from a study of T-cell memory formation after mild COVID-19. Overall study results and limits: Pre-infection memory contained some responding clones, which suggested that cross-reactive memory had joined. Contracting clones from day 15 to 85 showed balanced CD4/CD8; later expanders favored CD4+.

The CDR3 loop spans 13 amino acids. V lost 3 bases, J lost 4 bases, and 12 bases lay in between. CDR1 is SQVTM, CDR2 ANQGSEA, per germline. Constant-segment primers and 5'RACE yielded cDNA libraries for TCR alpha and TCR beta, each carrying sample barcodes and UMIs. TCRdb processed the 5' RACE reads anew with MiXCR; each CDR3 protein has one entry. This sample has about 190,000 distinct CDR3 sequences, with 15% to 20% found just once. This clonotype occurred a few times. What it binds is not known. The chain joins TRBV29-1 to TRBJ1-1; a possible D gene is TRBD1 (6 bases). Sequencing was performed on PBMCs or a T cell subset sorted from them (not recorded which). This TCR came from an adult woman who had mild COVID-19 (a few samples of this study predate the infection). Cell type and time point are not known. This CDR3 is CSVDTGRVTEAFF. Written as DNA, the CDR3 is TGCAGCGTTGATACAGGGCGGGTCACTGAAGCTTTCTTT.